Following are 7 T cell receptor beta chains from one sample sequenced in a study of T cells in Graves' hyperthyroidism and ophthalmopathy. TCR beta CDR3 sequences were amplified from RNA transcripts. With the HTBI primer set, the TCR CDR3 went through a first round of RT-PCR. From the multiplex PCR reads, TCRdb called clonotypes with MiXCR, one entry per CDR3 protein. The sample has hundreds of thousands of distinct CDR3 sequences, roughly 14% seen once; the top ten hold 3.5% to 4.5%. Specimen: blood. Receptors originate from a woman in her forties with Graves' ophthalmopathy.

This clonotype was seen a handful of times. The chain employs TRBV4-3 and TRBJ1-3; D gene uncertain. V lost 0 bases, J lost 4 bases, and 10 bases lay in between. In germline, CDR1 is LGHNA, CDR2 YSLEER. The CDR3 covers 15 residues. CDR3 DNA sequence: TGCGCCAGCAGCCAAGACCGGGTGCGGGGAAACACCATATATTTT. As protein: CASSQDRVRGNTIYF.

This sequence joins TRBV6-5 and TRBJ1-1; 7 bases agree with TRBD1. This CDR3 contains 14 residues. Germline V CDR1 and CDR2: MNHEY, SVGAGI. Unmatched junction bases numbered 6, after V lost 0 bases and J lost 8 bases. CDR3 in DNA: TGTGCCAGCAGTTACTCTGCAGGGGGGGCCGAAGCTTTCTTT. It is translated as CASSYSAGGAEAFF.

The sample holds many counts of this clonotype. The chain carries TRBV7-3 and TRBJ2-2; TRBD1 aligns across 8 bases. From germline, CDR1 is SGHTA and CDR2 FQGTGA. The CDR3 contains 13 residues. With 4 bases clipped from V and 9 bases from J, the junction kept 4 bases outside the gene matches. The CDR3 nucleotides are TGTGCCAGCAGCTGGCAGGGGGCCCGGGAGCTGTTTTTT. As protein: CASSWQGARELFF.

The chain couples TRBV9 to TRBJ2-5; TRBD2 might be the D (6 bases). The CDR3 spans 15 residues. Trimming left V 4 bases short and J 5 bases short, with 18 bases between. CDR1 is SGDLS and CDR2 is YYNGEE in the germline V gene. CDR3 DNA: TGTGCCAGCAGCTCCGGGAGCACAATGAAGGAGACCCAGTACTTC. Translated, it gives CASSSGSTMKETQYF.

This clonotype was observed at least ten times. The rearrangement joins TRBV7-9 to TRBJ2-7, with 12 bases that match TRBD2. V was clipped by 3 bases and J by 5 bases; unmatched bases: 5. The CDR3 consists of 15 residues. CDR1 is SEHNR and CDR2 is FQNEAQ in the germline V gene (reference sequence). This CDR3 reads CASSLTSGSPHEQYF. CDR3 sequence (DNA): TGTGCCAGCAGCTTGACTAGCGGGAGCCCCCACGAGCAGTACTTC.

This chain uses TRBV5-6 with TRBJ2-2; unclear D gene. CDR1 and CDR2 (germline): SGHDT, YYEEEE. This CDR3 region has 12 residues. The ends were cut back, 4 bases at V and 6 bases at J, with 7 bases in the middle. The CDR3 reads CASSTPAGELFF. In DNA, the CDR3 is TGTGCCAGCAGCACCCCGGCCGGGGAGCTGTTTTTT.

The CDR3 protein is CASSYPDGYTEAFF. The CDR3 DNA is TGTGCCAGCAGTTACCCTGACGGTTACACTGAAGCTTTCTTT. The rearrangement links TRBV6-2 or TRBV6-3 to TRBJ1-1, with D unclear. Germline assignment: CDR1 MNHEY and CDR2 SVGEGT. With 2 bases removed from V and 3 bases from J, the gap between germline ends came to 10 bases. This CDR3 has 14 amino acids.